This T cell receptor (beta chain) stems from a study of T cell repertoires in ileal Crohn's disease. Regarding the study as a whole: Clonal expansions were more frequent in active smokers than non-smokers at surgery.

Libraries were prepared by immunoSEQ multiplex PCR; TCRdb keeps only in-frame clonotypes and omits some of them. Of about 3,900 clones listed, approximately 81% are singletons. This clone was seen a single time. Antigen specificity is unknown. Described time point: neoterminal ileum biopsy at postoperative endoscopy, about 6 months after surgery. The CDR3 runs 17 residues. The V end lost 1 base, the J end lost 0 bases, and 15 bases lay between the germline ends. Germline assignment: CDR1 SGHRS and CDR2 YFSETQ. The sample comprised ileal tissue. The chain links TRBV5-1 to TRBJ2-3; weak D call: TRBD2 (7 bases). The TCR originated in an adult with Crohn's disease. CDR3 in DNA: TGCGCCAGCAGCTTGACCCCGGGGGGCACTAGCACAGATACGCAGTATTTT. It translates to CASSLTPGGTSTDTQYF.